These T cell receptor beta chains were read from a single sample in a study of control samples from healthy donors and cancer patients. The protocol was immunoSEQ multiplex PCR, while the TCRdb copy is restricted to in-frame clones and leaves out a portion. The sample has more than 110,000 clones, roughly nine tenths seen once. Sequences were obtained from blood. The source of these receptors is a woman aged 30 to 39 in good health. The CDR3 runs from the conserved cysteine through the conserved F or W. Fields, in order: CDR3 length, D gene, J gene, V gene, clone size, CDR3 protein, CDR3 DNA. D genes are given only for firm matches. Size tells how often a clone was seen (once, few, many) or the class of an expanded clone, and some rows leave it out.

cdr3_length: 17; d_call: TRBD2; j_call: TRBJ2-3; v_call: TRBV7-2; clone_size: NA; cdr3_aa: CASSLGGAGGGTDTQYF; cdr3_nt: TGTGCCAGCAGCTTAGGTGGAGCGGGAGGAGGAACAGATACGCAGTATTTT
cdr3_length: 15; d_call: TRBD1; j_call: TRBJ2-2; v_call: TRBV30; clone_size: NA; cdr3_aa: CAWDPSAGGTGELFF; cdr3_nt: TGTGCCTGGGACCCCTCGGCAGGGGGCACCGGGGAGCTGTTTTTT
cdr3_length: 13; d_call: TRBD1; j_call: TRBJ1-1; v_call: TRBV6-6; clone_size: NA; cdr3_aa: CASSLTGATEAFF; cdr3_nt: TGTGCCAGCAGTTTGACAGGGGCCACTGAAGCTTTCTTT
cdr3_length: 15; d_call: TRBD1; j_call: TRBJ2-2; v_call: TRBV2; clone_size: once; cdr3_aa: CASSGLAGGPGELFF; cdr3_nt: TGTGCCAGCAGTGGATTGGCAGGGGGTCCCGGGGAGCTGTTTTTT
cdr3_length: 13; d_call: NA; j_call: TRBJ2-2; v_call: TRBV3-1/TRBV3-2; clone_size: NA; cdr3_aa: CASSQGKTGELFF; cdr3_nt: TGTGCCAGCAGCCAAGGGAAGACCGGGGAGCTGTTTTTT
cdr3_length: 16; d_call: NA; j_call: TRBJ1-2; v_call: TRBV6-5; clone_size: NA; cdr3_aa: CASSYRDRTSIYGYTF; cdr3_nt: TGTGCCAGCAGTTACCGCGACAGGACTTCAATCTATGGCTACACCTTC
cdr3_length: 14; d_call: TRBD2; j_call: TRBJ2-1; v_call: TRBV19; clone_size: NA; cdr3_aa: CASESSGWGDEQFF; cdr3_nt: TGTGCCAGTGAATCTAGCGGGTGGGGGGATGAGCAGTTCTTC
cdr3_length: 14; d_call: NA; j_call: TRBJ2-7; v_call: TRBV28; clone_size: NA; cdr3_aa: CASSFPGAAYEQYF; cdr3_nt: TGTGCCAGCAGTTTTCCGGGGGCTGCCTACGAGCAGTACTTC
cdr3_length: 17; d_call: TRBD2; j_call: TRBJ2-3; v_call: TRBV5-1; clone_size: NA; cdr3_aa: CASSFKTSGTGTDTQYF; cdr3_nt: TGCGCCAGCAGCTTCAAGACTAGCGGGACCGGCACAGATACGCAGTATTTT
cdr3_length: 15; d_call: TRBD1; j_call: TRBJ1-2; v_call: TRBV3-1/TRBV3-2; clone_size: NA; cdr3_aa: CASSPKDRRLNGYTF; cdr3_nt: TGTGCCAGCAGCCCTAAGGACAGGAGATTGAATGGCTACACCTTC
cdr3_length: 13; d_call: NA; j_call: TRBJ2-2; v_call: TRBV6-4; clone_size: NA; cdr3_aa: CASSGVGTGELFF; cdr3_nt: TGTGCCAGCAGTGGAGTGGGCACCGGGGAGCTGTTTTTT
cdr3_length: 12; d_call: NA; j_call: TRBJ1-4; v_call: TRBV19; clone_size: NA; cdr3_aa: CGTRAREGRLFF; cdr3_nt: TGTGGTACGCGGGCCCGGGAGGGAAGACTGTTTTTT
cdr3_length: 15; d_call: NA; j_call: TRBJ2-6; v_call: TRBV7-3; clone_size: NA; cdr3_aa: CASSFQGSGANVLTF; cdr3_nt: TGTGCCAGCAGCTTTCAGGGTTCTGGGGCCAACGTCCTGACTTTC
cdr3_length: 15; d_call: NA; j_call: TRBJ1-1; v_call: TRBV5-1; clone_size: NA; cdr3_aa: CASSPREGGNTEAFF; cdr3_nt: TGCGCCAGCAGCCCACGGGAGGGTGGGAACACTGAAGCTTTCTTT
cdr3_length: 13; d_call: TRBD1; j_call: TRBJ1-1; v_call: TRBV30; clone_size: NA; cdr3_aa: CAWSAAGTGEAFF; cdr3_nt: TGTGCCTGGAGTGCGGCCGGGACAGGAGAAGCTTTCTTT
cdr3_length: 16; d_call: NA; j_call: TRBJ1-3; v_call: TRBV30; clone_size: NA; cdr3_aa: CAWSRGTSASGNTIYF; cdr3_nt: TGTGCCTGGAGCCGGGGGACGTCTGCCTCTGGAAACACCATATATTTT
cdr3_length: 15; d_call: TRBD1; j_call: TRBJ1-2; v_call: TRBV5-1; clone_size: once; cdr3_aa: CASRAGTEAGYGYTF; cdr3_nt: TGCGCCAGCAGGGCCGGGACAGAGGCTGGCTATGGCTACACCTTC
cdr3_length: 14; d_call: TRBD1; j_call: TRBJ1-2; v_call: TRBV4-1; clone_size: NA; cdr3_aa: CASSQEGQLYGYTF; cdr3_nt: TGCGCCAGCAGCCAAGAGGGACAGTTATATGGCTACACCTTC
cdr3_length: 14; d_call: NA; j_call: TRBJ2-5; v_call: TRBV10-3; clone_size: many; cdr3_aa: CAISEPPGKETQYF; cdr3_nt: TGTGCCATCAGCGAACCCCCCGGGAAAGAGACCCAGTACTTC
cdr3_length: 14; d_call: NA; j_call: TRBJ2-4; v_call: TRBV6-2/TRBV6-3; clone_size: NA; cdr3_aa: CASSQRTGVGIQYF; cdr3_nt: TGTGCCAGCAGTCAACGAACGGGGGTTGGGATTCAGTACTTC
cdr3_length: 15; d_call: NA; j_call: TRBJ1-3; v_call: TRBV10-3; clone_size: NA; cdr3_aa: CAISESRGAGNTIYF; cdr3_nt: TGTGCCATCAGTGAGTCGCGGGGGGCAGGAAACACCATATATTTT
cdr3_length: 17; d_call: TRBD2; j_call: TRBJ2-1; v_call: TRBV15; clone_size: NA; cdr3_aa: CATSRHSTSGRPNEQFF; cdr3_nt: TGTGCCACCAGCAGGCACTCGACTAGCGGGAGACCCAATGAGCAGTTCTTC
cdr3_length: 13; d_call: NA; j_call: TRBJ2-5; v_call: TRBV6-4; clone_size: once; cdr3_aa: CASSDSAEGAQYF; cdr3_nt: TGTGCCAGCAGTGACTCGGCGGAGGGGGCCCAGTACTTC
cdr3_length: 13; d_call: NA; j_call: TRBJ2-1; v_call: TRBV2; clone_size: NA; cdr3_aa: CASLIGGYNEQFF; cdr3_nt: TGTGCCAGTCTGATTGGGGGCTACAATGAGCAGTTCTTC
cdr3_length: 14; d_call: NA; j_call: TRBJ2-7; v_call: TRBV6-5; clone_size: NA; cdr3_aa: CASSDSRRVHEQYF; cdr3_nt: TGTGCCAGCAGTGACTCCCGGCGAGTACACGAGCAGTACTTC
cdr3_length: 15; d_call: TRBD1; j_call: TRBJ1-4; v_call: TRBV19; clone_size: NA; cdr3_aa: CASSTRQGTNEKLFF; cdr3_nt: TGTGCCAGTAGCACTCGACAGGGGACTAATGAAAAACTGTTTTTT
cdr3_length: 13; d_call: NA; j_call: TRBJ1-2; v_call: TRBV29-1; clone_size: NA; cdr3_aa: CSVGEESNYGYTF; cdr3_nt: TGCAGCGTTGGGGAGGAAAGTAACTATGGCTACACCTTC
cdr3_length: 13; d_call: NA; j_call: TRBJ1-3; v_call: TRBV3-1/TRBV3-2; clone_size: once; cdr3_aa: CASSPRGGNTIYF; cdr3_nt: TGTGCCAGCAGCCCGCGTGGCGGAAACACCATATATTTT
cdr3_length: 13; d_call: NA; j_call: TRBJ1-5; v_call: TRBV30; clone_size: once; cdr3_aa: CAWSDRSDQPQHF; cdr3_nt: TGTGCCTGGAGTGACAGGTCGGATCAGCCCCAGCATTTT
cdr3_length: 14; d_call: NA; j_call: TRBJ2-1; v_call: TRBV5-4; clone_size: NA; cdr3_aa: CASSIDYNYNEQFF; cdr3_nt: TGTGCCAGCAGCATAGACTATAACTACAATGAGCAGTTCTTC